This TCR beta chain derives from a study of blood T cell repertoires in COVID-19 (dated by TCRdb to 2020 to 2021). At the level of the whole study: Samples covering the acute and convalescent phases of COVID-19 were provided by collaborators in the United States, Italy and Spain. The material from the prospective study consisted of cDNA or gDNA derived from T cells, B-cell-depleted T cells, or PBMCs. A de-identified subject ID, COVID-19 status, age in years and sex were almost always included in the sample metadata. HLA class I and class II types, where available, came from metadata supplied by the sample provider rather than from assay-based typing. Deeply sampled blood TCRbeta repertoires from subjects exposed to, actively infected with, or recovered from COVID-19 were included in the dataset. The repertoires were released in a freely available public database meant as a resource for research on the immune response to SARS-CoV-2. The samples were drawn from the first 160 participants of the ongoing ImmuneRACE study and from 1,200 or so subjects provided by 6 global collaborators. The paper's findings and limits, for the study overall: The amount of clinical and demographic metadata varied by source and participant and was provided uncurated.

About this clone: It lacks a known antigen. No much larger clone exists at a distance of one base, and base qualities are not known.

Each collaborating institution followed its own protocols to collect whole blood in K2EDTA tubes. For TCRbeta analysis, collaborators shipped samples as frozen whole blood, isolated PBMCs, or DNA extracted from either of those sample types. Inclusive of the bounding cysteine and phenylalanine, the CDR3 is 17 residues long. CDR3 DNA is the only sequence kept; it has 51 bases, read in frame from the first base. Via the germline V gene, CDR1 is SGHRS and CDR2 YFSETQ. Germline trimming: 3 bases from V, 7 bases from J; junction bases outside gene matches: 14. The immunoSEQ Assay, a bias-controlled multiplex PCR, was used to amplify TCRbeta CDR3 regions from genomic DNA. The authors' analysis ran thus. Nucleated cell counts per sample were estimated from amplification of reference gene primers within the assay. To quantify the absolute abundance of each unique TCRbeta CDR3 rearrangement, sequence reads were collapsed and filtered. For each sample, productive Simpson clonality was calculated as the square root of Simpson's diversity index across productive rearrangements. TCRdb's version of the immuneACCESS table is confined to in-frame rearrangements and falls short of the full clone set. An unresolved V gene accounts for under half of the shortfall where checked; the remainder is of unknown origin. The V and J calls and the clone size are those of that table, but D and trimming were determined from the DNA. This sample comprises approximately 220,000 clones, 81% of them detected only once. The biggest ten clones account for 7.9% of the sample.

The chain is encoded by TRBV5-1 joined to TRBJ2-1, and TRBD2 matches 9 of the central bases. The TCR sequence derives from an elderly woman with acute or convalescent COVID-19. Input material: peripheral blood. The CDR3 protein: CASSSLWVSGGVNEQFF. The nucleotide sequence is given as TGCGCCAGCAGCTCCCTCTGGGTTAGCGGGGGCGTAAATGAGCAGTTCTTC.